This T cell receptor (beta chain) was captured by sequencing in a study of OX40 agonist ivuxolimab in advanced cancers. About the research overall: Every patient in dose escalation had hepatocellular carcinoma, melanoma, renal cell or head and neck cancer. Of the patients, three showed partial responses, one with hepatocellular carcinoma and two with cutaneous melanoma. Overall study findings and caveats: Low clonal expansion, among the lowest seen, marked partial responders at 0.1-3.0 mg/kg. Circulating CD4+ and CD8+ T cells showed clonal expansion by week 6 at 0.1 to 3.0 mg/kg.

The germline CDR1 and CDR2 sequences are MGHRA and YSYEKL. Trimming at V came to 4 bases and at J to 6 bases, leaving 12 bases not matched to a gene. The CDR3 is 16 residues long. Of note for this clone: The antigen is not known.

Using immunoSEQ multiplex PCR, the repertoire was profiled, and TCRdb retains in-frame clones only, with some absent. The sample comprises roughly 76,000 clones, roughly nine tenths of which are singletons, and 6% to 8.5% rests with the top ten. Sequencing was performed on CD4+ or CD8+ T cells sorted from blood, taken in a trial of the OX40 agonist ivuxolimab. This TCR was recovered from an adult with an advanced solid tumor such as melanoma, head and neck, liver or kidney cancer. The chain has TRBV4-1 and TRBJ2-3, with 8 positions matching TRBD2. CDR3 in DNA: TGCGCCAGCAGCCTCCCCCTCGCGGGGGGATTTGATACGCAGTATTTT. Protein sequence: CASSLPLAGGFDTQYF.